A selection of T cell receptor beta chains follows, all from one sample in a study of follicular helper T cells after annual influenza vaccination. TCRdb keeps only in-frame clones here, not all; method: immunoSEQ multiplex PCR. The sample shows about 820 clones, approximately 80% of them seen only once. The sequenced sample was CXCR5+ CD38+ circulating T follicular helper cells from blood, obtained on the day of influenza vaccination. These TCRs come from an adult who received the influenza vaccine. Both conserved end residues are part of each CDR3.

cdr3_aa,v_call
CASSLDTSYEQYF,TRBV5-4
CASTPRLTGELFF,TRBV14
CASAMGPEYYEQYF,TRBV5-1
CASSDVQVTNSPLHF,TRBV6-1
CASSLRGGQGVNQPQHF,TRBV7-2
CASSVAGRRDSNQPQHF,TRBV9
CASSQPTSGGAGEQFF,TRBV23-1
CASSEIWGQLREAFF,TRBV6-1